The clone carrying this TCR beta chain occurred a few times. Primers used in a second PCR of about 6 to 11 cycles were a sample-barcoded 5' primer and a J-beta primer mix. Each CDR3 protein is one row after TCRdb ran MiXCR on the 5' RACE reads. The table shows 790,000 or so distinct CDR3 sequences, with more than 35% occurring only once. The data were obtained in a study of blood T cells in healthy people across ages. Sample: blood. This sequence was found in a man older than 75 in good health.

The CDR3 sequence: CASKGEVLSNTGELFF. As DNA, the CDR3 is TGTGCCAGCAAAGGGGAAGTATTATCCAACACCGGGGAGCTGTTTTTT. The rearrangement uses TRBV27 and TRBJ2-2; a possible D gene is TRBD1 (5 bases). The CDR3 has 16 amino acids. Germline CDR1 reads MNHEY; CDR2 reads SMNVEV (reference sequence). With 7 bases removed from V and 2 bases from J, the gap between germline ends came to 17 bases.